This TCR beta chain was sequenced in a study of CD8 T cells in ankylosing spondylitis. Broader study findings: Within peripheral blood, clones linked to disease were CD8+ and relatively rare. Ankylosing spondylitis blood seemed to carry a telltale TCR beta motif made of several highly homologous variants. Some of these motif variants have turned up before, in reports on reactive arthritis synovial fluid and blood. Reported data indicate significant enrichment of disease-linked clones within matched ankylosing spondylitis synovial fluid.

Between the trimmed V and J ends, which lost 0 bases and 2 bases, there was a span of 14 bases. This CDR3 spans 16 amino acids. Germline loops: CDR1 DFQATT, CDR2 SNEGSKA (reference sequence). This clonotype was observed a handful of times. Its antigen is currently unknown. Libraries for TCR beta were made by quantitative 5'-RACE with molecular barcodes. TCRdb re-derived calls from the 5' RACE reads in MiXCR, one entry per CDR3 protein. The table lists fewer than 400,000 distinct CDR3 sequences, 8% of them singletons, with roughly 14% in the top ten. The material sequenced was blood, either unsorted or a sorted T cell fraction (not recorded which). The clonotype was recovered from a male donor with ankylosing spondylitis. The chain has TRBV20-1 and TRBJ1-5; possibly TRBD1 for D (5 bases). The CDR3 coding sequence is TGCAGTGCTAGAGATCTTGGCCAAGGGGGCAATCAGCCCCAGCATTTT. It codes for CSARDLGQGGNQPQHF.